This TCR beta chain is drawn from a study of T cell repertoires in cytomegalovirus infection. On the study more broadly: Epitope selection comprised recently identified HLA-C-restricted CMV epitopes and well-studied HLA-B-restricted CMV epitopes. Signatures in public TCR beta sequences pointed to both CMV infection and matching HLA type. Findings of the study overall: People with CMV and the relevant HLA were identified by cumulative public TCR beta family frequency. Ex vivo responses were dominated by HLA-C-restricted CMV-specific TCR beta clonotypes.

The CDR3 extends over 15 amino acids. CDR1 and CDR2 (germline): SGHRS, YFSETQ. J lost 7 bases, V lost 5 bases, and 14 bases had no gene match. This clonotype was seen a few times. Its antigen remains unknown. TCRdb reprocessed the reads via MiXCR and lists one record per CDR3 protein. In the table there are 250,000 to 300,000 distinct CDR3 sequences, about 20% of which are singletons. V usage is TRBV5-1 and J usage is TRBJ1-2; 7 bases are a match to TRBD1. The sample here was cultured PBMCs, taken from culture after CMV antigen stimulation. This clonotype was obtained from a human donor in good health (CMV status not recorded). Some clones in this sample may be carry-over from other donors' samples. The CDR3: CASRGNQGQTAGYTF. CDR3 DNA: TGCGCCAGCAGAGGAAATCAGGGACAGACGGCTGGCTACACCTTC.